The clone carrying this T cell receptor (beta chain) has just a few counts. Antigen: not known. From germline, CDR1 is SGHDT and CDR2 YYEEEE. This CDR3 contains 14 residues. Trimming pared 1 base from V and 2 bases from J, leaving 9 bases between. Primers: 60 Vbeta forward and 13 Jbeta reverse. Method: immunoSEQ multiplex PCR; TCRdb's copy keeps in-frame clones and lacks some. The repertoire holds roughly 80,000 clones, with less than 75% as singletons. The data stem from a study of cytomegalovirus exposure and HLA in healthy donors. Whole-study findings and limits: Across donors, sequencing depth was assumed by presence/absence analyses to be roughly uniform.

Sequencing was performed on PBMCs. The receptor comes from a man younger than 45 in good health and CMV-seropositive. V and J are TRBV5-6 and TRBJ1-1, with D uncertain. CDR3 DNA: TGTGCCAGCAGCTTGTTAACCCTAAACACTGAAGCTTTCTTT. The encoded protein is CASSLLTLNTEAFF.